This T cell receptor (beta chain) was recorded in a study of blood T cell repertoires in COVID-19. The method was immunoSEQ multiplex PCR; TCRdb's version includes in-frame clones alone and lacks a portion of them. The repertoire holds 120,000 to 150,000 clones, with roughly nine tenths as singletons. Trimming removed 1 base from V and 7 bases from J; junction bases left unmatched: 14. CDR1 and CDR2 (germline): KGHSH, LQKENI. The CDR3 loop spans 18 amino acids. The V call is TRBV18, the J call TRBJ2-3, with 10 bases lining up with TRBD2. The sample consisted of peripheral blood. The source of this sequence is a man aged 18-30 years with COVID-19, enrolled during active disease. Here the CDR3 reads CASSPLPLEREGRNTQYF. The CDR3 DNA reads TGTGCCAGCTCACCACTCCCCCTTGAGCGGGAGGGCCGAAATACGCAGTATTTT. Full variable domain (outside the CDR3, taken from reference TRBV18 and TRBJ2-3): NAGVMQNPRHLVRRRGQEARLRCSPMKGHSHVYWYRQLPEEGLKFMVYLQKENIIDESGMPKERFSAEFPKEGPSILRIQQVVRGDSAAYFCASSPLPLEREGRNTQYFGPGTRLTVL.